This is a list of T cell receptor beta chains from one sample in a study of regulatory T cells in long-lasting Graves disease. TCRdb ran MiXCR on the multiplex PCR reads and lists one entry per CDR3 protein. The sample has around 480,000 distinct CDR3 sequences; 15% to 20% are singletons. These data are also associated with another study on T cells in Graves' hyperthyroidism and ophthalmopathy.

Sequencing used peripheral blood mononuclear cells (PBMCs), obtained at new diagnosis, from a patient treated with antithyroid drugs. Receptors originate from a woman aged 35-65 years with Graves disease. CDR3s include the opening cysteine and the closing phenylalanine or tryptophan. A D gene is named only where the DNA matches it firmly. Clone size is not always given. Where it is, it says once, few, many or a class for expanded clones.

V	D	size	J	length	DNA	CDR3
TRBV4-2	TRBD2	-	TRBJ2-3	17	TGTGCCAGCAGCCAAGGTGTCGGCGGGGGGAACACAGATACGCAGTATTTT	CASSQGVGGGNTDTQYF
TRBV9	-	few	TRBJ1-1	13	TGTGCCAGCTCAGGGTATCGAGGAACTGAAGCTTTCTTT	CASSGYRGTEAFF
TRBV4-1	TRBD1	few	TRBJ1-4	16	TGCGCCAGCAGCAAGGGACAGGGGGTGATAAATGAAAAACTGTTTTTT	CASSKGQGVINEKLFF
TRBV7-8	-	many	TRBJ2-7	13	TGTGCCAGCAGCTCGCCGGGAAACGACGAGCAGTACTTC	CASSSPGNDEQYF
TRBV5-6	TRBD1	few	TRBJ2-1	15	TGTGCCAGCAGCTTGGCCGGCAGGGGGTTCAATGAGCAGTTCTTC	CASSLAGRGFNEQFF
TRBV19	-	-	TRBJ2-2	14	TGTGCCAGTAGTTGGCTGGGGATTATGGGGGAGCTGTTTTTT	CASSWLGIMGELFF
TRBV28	-	many	TRBJ1-1	13	TGTGCCAGCAGTTTCTCCTTTAACACTGAAGCTTTCTTT	CASSFSFNTEAFF
TRBV20-1	-	-	TRBJ2-1	14	TGCAGTGCCCCACTGCAGGGGACTTACAATGAGCAGTTCTTC	CSAPLQGTYNEQFF
TRBV28	-	many	TRBJ1-2	12	TGTGCCAGCAGAACAGGAAACTATGGCTACACCTTC	CASRTGNYGYTF
TRBV24-1	-	-	TRBJ1-1	12	TGTGCCACCAAGGACGCGAACACTGAAGCTTTCTTT	CATKDANTEAFF
TRBV24-1	TRBD1	-	TRBJ2-3	16	TGTGCCACCAGTAAAGGACAGGGAAGGGGGGCAGATACGCAGTATTTT	CATSKGQGRGADTQYF
TRBV3-1	-	-	TRBJ2-5	15	TGTGCCAGCAGCCAAGATCGGGGGCTAGGAGAGACCCAGTACTTC	CASSQDRGLGETQYF
TRBV7-9	TRBD1	once	TRBJ1-4	15	TGTACCAGCAGCTTAGCGGCGACAGGGGGAGAAAAACTGTTTTTT	CTSSLAATGGEKLFF
TRBV6-5	-	many	TRBJ1-2	14	TGTGCCAGCAGTTACTCGTGGGACACGGGTTGGTATACCTTC	CASSYSWDTGWYTF
TRBV5-1	-	few	TRBJ2-6	13	TGCGCCAGCATGAGTGCTGGGGCCAACGTCCTGACTTTC	CASMSAGANVLTF
TRBV12-3/TRBV12-4	-	many	TRBJ1-1	15	TGTGCCAGCACCCCTCACAGGGCGATTGGCACTGAAGCTTTCTTT	CASTPHRAIGTEAFF
TRBV6-1	-	-	TRBJ1-5	13	TGTGCCAGCAGGCAAAACATGTTTCAGCCCCAGCATTTT	CASRQNMFQPQHF
TRBV28	TRBD1	many	TRBJ1-2	13	TGTGCCAGCAGTCGGGGACAGGGCGACGGCTACACCTTC	CASSRGQGDGYTF
TRBV5-1	-	once	TRBJ2-1	12	TGCGCCAGCAGCCAAGAGGGGAGACTCCGCTTCTTC	CASSQEGRLRFF
TRBV3-1	-	many	TRBJ2-2	16	TGTGCCAGCAGCCAAGAGGTCCAAACGAACACCGGGGAGCTGTTTTTT	CASSQEVQTNTGELFF
TRBV19	TRBD1	few	TRBJ2-7	14	TGTGCCAGTAGTATCGTCGACAGGGTGAACGAGCAGTACTTC	CASSIVDRVNEQYF
TRBV7-2	TRBD2	many	TRBJ2-5	16	TGTGCCAGCAGCAAACTAGCGGGGGAGGCCCAAGAGACCCAGTACTTC	CASSKLAGEAQETQYF
TRBV6-1	-	few	TRBJ2-2	18	TGTGCCAGCAGCCGTAGCCAACCTGGTAACCTTGGGACCGGGGAGCTGTTTTTT	CASSRSQPGNLGTGELFF
TRBV27	-	many	TRBJ1-1	14	TGTGCCAGCAGTTTCGGCGGCTCCGAGACTGAAGCTTTCTTT	CASSFGGSETEAFF
TRBV10-3	-	-	TRBJ1-1	14	TGTGCCATCAGTGGAGGGCCGGGACGTCCAGGAGGGGGCTTT	CAISGGPGRPGGGF
TRBV9	TRBD1	many	TRBJ1-2	14	TGTGCCAGCAGCGCGGGACAGGGGGTGTATGGCTACACCTTC	CASSAGQGVYGYTF
TRBV6-1	-	few	TRBJ2-2	12	TGTGCCAGCAGTCAACTGACCGGGGAGCTGTTTTTT	CASSQLTGELFF
TRBV10-3	-	many	TRBJ1-5	16	TGTGCCATCAGTGAGTCGGGAGGGGAGGGCAATCAGCCCCAGCATTTT	CAISESGGEGNQPQHF
TRBV24-1	-	many	TRBJ2-3	13	TGTGCCACCAGCGGAGCGGGCACAGATACGCAGTATTTT	CATSGAGTDTQYF